One sample yielded the 9 T cell receptor beta chains listed below, sequenced in a study of shared clonotypes between healthy human individuals. Clones were sequenced by immunoSEQ multiplex PCR, and TCRdb holds only the in-frame ones, with some missing. The table has a few hundred thousand clones, roughly 70% seen once. Specimen: memory CD4+ T cells sorted from blood. Regarding subset: CD45RA-negative fraction. These TCRs come from a man younger than 45 in good health.

V and J are TRBV6-6 and TRBJ1-3; perhaps TRBD1 as D (5 bases). Trimming stripped 6 bases from V and 0 bases from J, with 15 bases between. This CDR3 has 16 residues. The germline gives CDR1 MNHNY, CDR2 SVGAGI (reference sequence). The CDR3 loop reads CASSRDLEISGNTIYF. DNA for the CDR3: TGTGCCAGCAGCCGGGACCTGGAGATCTCTGGAAACACCATATATTTT.

The chain combines TRBV9 with TRBJ2-1; D unclear. Trimming pared 1 base from V and 5 bases from J, leaving 7 bases between. This CDR3 spans 13 amino acids. CDR1 and CDR2 from the germline V gene are SGDLS and YYNGEE. The CDR3 is CASSVNPHNEQFF. CDR3 in DNA: TGTGCCAGCAGCGTAAACCCTCACAATGAGCAGTTCTTC.

This rearrangement joins TRBV7-2 to TRBJ2-4; D gene uncertain. Trimming left V 1 base short and J 6 bases short, with 10 bases between. This CDR3 is built from 14 residues. CDR1 and CDR2 (germline): SGHTA, FQGNSA. CDR3 coding DNA: TGTGCCAGCAGCTTAGGGACCAGAGGAAACATTCAGTACTTC. Residues: CASSLGTRGNIQYF. The full variable domain, completed using reference TRBV7-2 and TRBJ2-4, is GAGVSQSPSNKVTEKGKDVELRCDPISGHTALYWYRQSLGQGLEFLIYFQGNSAPDKSGLPSDRFSAERTGGSVSTLTIQRTQQEDSAVYLCASSLGTRGNIQYFGAGTRLSVL.

The V and J genes are TRBV18 and TRBJ2-1, with TRBD2 identical over 7 bases. The CDR3 sequence is 15 residues long. Losses at the gene ends were 6 bases for V and 3 bases for J; bases not matched to a gene: 8. In germline, CDR1 is KGHSH, CDR2 LQKENI. CDR3: CASSPALADYNEQFF. CDR3 bases: TGTGCCAGCTCCCCAGCGCTAGCGGACTACAATGAGCAGTTCTTC.

The V gene is TRBV11-2, the J gene TRBJ2-2, with D unclear. The CDR3 loop spans 13 amino acids. The germline V gene has CDR1 SGHAT and CDR2 FQNNGV. The germline V and J ends were trimmed by 5 bases and 7 bases, with 11 bases remaining between them. CDR3: CASSGVGYGELFF. DNA of the CDR3: TGTGCCAGCAGCGGCGTAGGGTACGGGGAGCTGTTTTTT.

The chain couples TRBV7-2 to TRBJ1-5; D call uncertain. V lost 5 bases, J lost 9 bases, and 17 bases lay in between. The CDR3 contains 14 residues. Germline V gives CDR1 SGHTA, CDR2 FQGNSA. CDR3: CASSQSTDMGPQHF. CDR3 sequence (DNA): TGTGCCAGCAGCCAATCGACCGATATGGGGCCCCAGCATTTT.

This chain connects TRBV29-1 to TRBJ1-1; 9 bases fit TRBD1. Unmatched junction bases numbered 4, after V lost 6 bases and J lost 8 bases. CDR3 length: 11 residues. Germline CDR1 is SQVTM and CDR2 is ANQGSEA. CDR3 loop: CSVETGGEAFF. CDR3 nucleotides: TGCAGCGTGGAAACAGGGGGCGAAGCTTTCTTT.

The gene calls are TRBV18 and TRBJ2-5, with D unclear. CDR1 and CDR2 (germline): KGHSH, LQKENI. There are 15 residues in the CDR3. Trimming removed 0 bases at V and 2 bases at J, with 10 bases between. The CDR3 region has the DNA TGTGCCAGCTCACCACCGAATGGCAGACAAGAGACCCAGTACTTC. Its translation: CASSPPNGRQETQYF.

In this sample, this clone turned up once. V usage is TRBV5-1 and J usage is TRBJ2-2; maybe TRBD1 (6 bases). Germline lookup yields CDR1 SGHRS and CDR2 YFSETQ. This CDR3 contains 14 residues. The germline V and J ends were trimmed by 3 bases and 5 bases, with 11 bases remaining between them. The CDR3 sequence: CASSSVRGTGELFF. DNA of the CDR3: TGCGCCAGCAGCTCAGTCAGGGGAACCGGGGAGCTGTTTTTT.